The TCR beta chain under discussion was sequenced for a study of blood T cell repertoires in COVID-19. Measured with immunoSEQ multiplex PCR; TCRdb has only the in-frame clones, and not every one. The sample has 240,000 or so clones, just under 85% seen once. Germline-derived CDR1 and CDR2 are SGDLS and YYNGEE. The CDR3 contains 18 residues. The V end lost 1 base, the J end lost 0 bases, and 14 bases lay between the germline ends. This sequence was found in a woman of 80 years or more with acute or convalescent COVID-19. The chain combines TRBV9 with TRBJ2-6, with a weak D call TRBD1 (5 bases). The material sequenced was peripheral blood. This CDR3 reads CASSVLGHLGSGANVLTF. The CDR3 nucleotides are TGTGCCAGCAGCGTACTTGGACACCTTGGCTCTGGGGCCAACGTCCTGACTTTC.